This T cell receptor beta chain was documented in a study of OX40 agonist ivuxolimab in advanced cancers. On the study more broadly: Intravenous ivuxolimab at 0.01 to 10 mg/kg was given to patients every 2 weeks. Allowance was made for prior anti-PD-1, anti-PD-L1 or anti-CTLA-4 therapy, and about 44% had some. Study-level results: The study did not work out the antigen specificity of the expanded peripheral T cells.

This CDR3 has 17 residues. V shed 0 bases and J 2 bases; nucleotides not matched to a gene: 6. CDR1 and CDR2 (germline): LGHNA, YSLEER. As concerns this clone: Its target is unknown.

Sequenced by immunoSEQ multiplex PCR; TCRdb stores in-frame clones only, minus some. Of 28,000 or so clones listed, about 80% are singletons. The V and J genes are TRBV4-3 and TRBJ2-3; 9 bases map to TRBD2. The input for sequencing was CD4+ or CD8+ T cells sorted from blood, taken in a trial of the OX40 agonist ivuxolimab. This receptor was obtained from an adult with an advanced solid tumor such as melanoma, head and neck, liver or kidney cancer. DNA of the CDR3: TGCGCCAGCAGCCAAGATGCTAGCGGGACGTTCACAGATACGCAGTATTTT. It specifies CASSQDASGTFTDTQYF.